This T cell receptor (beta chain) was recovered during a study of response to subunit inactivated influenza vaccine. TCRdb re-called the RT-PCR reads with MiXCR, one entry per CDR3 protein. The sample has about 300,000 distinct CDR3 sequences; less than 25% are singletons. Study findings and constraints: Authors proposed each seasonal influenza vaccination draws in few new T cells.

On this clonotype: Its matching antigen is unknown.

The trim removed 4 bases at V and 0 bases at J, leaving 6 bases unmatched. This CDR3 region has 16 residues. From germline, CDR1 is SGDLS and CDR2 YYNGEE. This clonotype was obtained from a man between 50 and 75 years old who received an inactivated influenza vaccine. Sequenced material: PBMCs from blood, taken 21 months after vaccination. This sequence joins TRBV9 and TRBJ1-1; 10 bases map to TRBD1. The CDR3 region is CASSPRDRGVNTEAFF. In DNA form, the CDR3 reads TGTGCCAGCAGCCCTCGGGACAGGGGAGTGAACACTGAAGCTTTCTTT.